This TCR beta chain derives from a study of early T cells in non-severe SARS-CoV-2 infection. MiXCR was run by TCRdb on the 5' RACE reads, yielding one entry per CDR3 protein. Here the sample spans 75,000 to 100,000 distinct CDR3 sequences, 14% to 15% being singletons. The TCR originated in an adult who was a healthcare worker with PCR-confirmed SARS-CoV-2 infection or an uninfected control (not recorded which). The sequenced sample consisted of whole blood.

CDR3 DNA sequence: TGTGCCAGCAGCAGAGCAGCGGGAGCCGTAGAGACCCAGTACTTC. This gives the protein CASSRAAGAVETQYF. The V gene is TRBV7-2, the J gene TRBJ2-5, with 8 bases lining up with TRBD2. The CDR3 totals 15 residues. Germline V gene lookup returns CDR1 SGHTA and CDR2 FQGNSA. The trim removed 5 bases at V and 4 bases at J, leaving 9 bases unmatched. The full variable domain, in which reference TRBV7-2 and TRBJ2-5 provide the parts outside the CDR3, is GAGVSQSPSNKVTEKGKDVELRCDPISGHTALYWYRQSLGQGLEFLIYFQGNSAPDKSGLPSDRFSAERTGGSVSTLTIQRTQQEDSAVYLCASSRAAGAVETQYFGPGTRLLVL.